Each of the 21 T cell receptor beta chains below was sequenced from the same sample in a study of cytomegalovirus exposure and HLA in healthy donors. Only in-frame clones appear in the TCRdb table, and some are missing; sequencing was by immunoSEQ multiplex PCR. The sample shows 110,000 or so clones, 90% to 96% of them seen only once. Sequenced sample: PBMCs. Receptors originate from a young woman in good health and CMV-seronegative.

The V call is TRBV30, the J call TRBJ1-4, with D possibly being TRBD1 (5 bases). Trimming took 1 base from V and 2 from J, leaving 11 bases between them. This CDR3 region has 15 residues. Germline values: CDR1 GTSNPN, CDR2 SVGIG (reference sequence). This chain's CDR3 is CAWSAPGSTNEKLFF. CDR3 DNA: TGTGCCTGGAGTGCCCCAGGGTCTACTAATGAAAAACTGTTTTTT.

This chain uses TRBV6-5 with TRBJ1-2, with D uncertain. Germline V lookup: CDR1 MNHEY, CDR2 SVGAGI. CDR3 size: 10 residues. Trimming took 5 bases from V and 8 from J, leaving 6 bases between them. The CDR3 DNA reads as TGTGCCAGCAGTAGAGGCGGCTACACCTTC. Encoded protein: CASSRGGYTF.

The gene calls are TRBV19 and TRBJ2-7; D is possibly TRBD1 (6 bases). The V end lost 6 bases, the J end lost 5 bases, and 14 bases lay between the germline ends. Germline V gives CDR1 LNHDA, CDR2 SQIVND (reference sequence). The CDR3 runs to 13 residues. The CDR3 DNA reads TGTGCCAGTAGCACCTTCACAGGGCACGAGCAGTACTTC. This codes for CASSTFTGHEQYF.

The gene calls are TRBV4-3 and TRBJ2-7; no reliable D call. This CDR3 has 14 amino acids. Between the trimmed V and J ends, which lost 0 bases and 6 bases, there was a span of 12 bases. CDR1 is LGHNA and CDR2 is YSLEER in the germline V gene. The CDR3 loop reads CASSQDLYSPEQYF. Written as DNA, the CDR3 is TGCGCCAGCAGCCAAGATCTCTATTCCCCCGAGCAGTACTTC.

V gene TRBV27 combines with J gene TRBJ2-2; 13 bases align to TRBD2. V gave up 6 bases and J gave up 6 bases; unmatched junction bases: 7. Germline CDR1 MNHEY, CDR2 SMNVEV (reference sequence). The CDR3 has 16 amino acids. In DNA, the CDR3 is TGTGCCAGCAGCCGCGGACTAGCGGGGGCAGCCGGGGAGCTGTTTTTT. Translating it yields CASSRGLAGAAGELFF.

This sequence joins TRBV28 and TRBJ1-1; no clear D. The germline gives CDR1 MDHEN, CDR2 SYDVKM. The CDR3 covers 14 residues. Trimming stripped 7 bases from V and 0 bases from J, with 12 bases between. DNA of the CDR3: TGTGCCAGCACCCTAAGTACGGTGAACACTGAAGCTTTCTTT. Translated, it gives CASTLSTVNTEAFF.

The J gene is TRBJ2-3, the V gene TRBV2, with a weak D call TRBD1 (5 bases). CDR1 SNHLY and CDR2 FYNNEI come from the germline V gene. The V end was cut by 3 bases, the J end by 5 bases, with 15 bases between. The CDR3 contains 15 residues. The CDR3 is CASSDFVGPVDTQYF. The CDR3, as DNA: TGTGCCAGCAGTGATTTTGTGGGGCCGGTAGATACGCAGTATTTT.

This clone was detected a few times. The rearrangement joins TRBV15 to TRBJ1-6; D is perhaps TRBD1 (5 bases). This CDR3 contains 15 residues. The germline CDR1 and CDR2 sequences are LNHNV and YYDKDF (reference sequence). Trimming took 0 bases from V and 10 from J, leaving 13 bases between them. CDR3 DNA sequence: TGTGCCACCAGCAGAGATTTGGGGGGGGAGTCACCCCTCCACTTT. As protein: CATSRDLGGESPLHF.

The chain links TRBV27 to TRBJ2-3, with 8 nucleotides matching TRBD2. J was trimmed by 0 bases and V by 5 bases; bases with no gene match: 16. Germline CDR1 and CDR2: MNHEY and SMNVEV (reference sequence). The CDR3 sequence is 19 residues long. The CDR3 DNA reads TGTGCCAGCAGTCCTTTTGTTAGCGGGGAACAAACTAGCACAGATACGCAGTATTTT. This sequence encodes CASSPFVSGEQTSTDTQYF.

The rearrangement uses TRBV2 and TRBJ1-1, with D possibly TRBD1 on 5 matching bases. Trimming stripped 5 bases from V and 10 bases from J, with 14 bases between. The germline CDR1 and CDR2 sequences are SNHLY and FYNNEI. The CDR3 is 12 residues long. Written as DNA, the CDR3 is TGTGCCAGCAGTCCGTGGAGGGACGGAGCTTTCTTT. It is translated as CASSPWRDGAFF.

V usage is TRBV5-6 and J usage is TRBJ1-5, with a possible D match to TRBD1 (5 bases). The CDR3 runs to 15 residues. V gave up 4 bases and J gave up 5 bases, with 16 bases separating them. Germline V lookup: CDR1 SGHDT, CDR2 YYEEEE. CDR3 sequence (DNA): TGTGCCAGCAGCGCCGCAGGGCATCGTGATCAGCCCCAGCATTTT. Protein sequence: CASSAAGHRDQPQHF. Full variable domain (rest looked up from reference TRBV5-6 and TRBJ1-5): DAGVTQSPTHLIKTRGQQVTLRCSPKSGHDTVSWYQQALGQGPQFIFQYYEEEERQRGNFPDRFSGHQFPNYSSELNVNALLLGDSALYLCASSAAGHRDQPQHFGDGTRLSIL.

The V call is TRBV2, the J call TRBJ2-3, with TRBD2 as a possible D gene (7 bases). Trimming removed 6 bases from V and 8 bases from J, with 15 bases in between. The CDR3 length is 13 residues. Germline CDR1 reads SNHLY; CDR2 reads FYNNEI. In nucleotides, the CDR3 is TGTGCCAGCAGCCCGAGGGGGGAGGGTACGCAGTATTTT. It is translated as CASSPRGEGTQYF.

The V call is TRBV27, the J call TRBJ2-5, with a tentative D call TRBD1 (5 bases). Germline CDR1 is MNHEY and CDR2 is SMNVEV (reference sequence). The V end lost 1 base, the J end lost 3 bases, and 9 bases lay between the germline ends. This CDR3 has 14 amino acids. CDR3: CASSLLGEEETQYF. CDR3 nucleotides: TGTGCCAGCAGTTTATTAGGGGAAGAAGAGACCCAGTACTTC.

This chain joins TRBV7-9 and TRBJ2-2, with TRBD1 matching over 9 bases. The ends lost 3 bases at V and 4 bases at J; junction bases unmatched: 0. The V gene's germline CDR1 is SEHNR and CDR2 FQNEAQ (reference sequence). The CDR3 contains 14 residues. Here the CDR3 reads CASSLGQGTGELFF. CDR3 DNA sequence: TGTGCCAGCAGCTTGGGACAGGGCACCGGGGAGCTGTTTTTT.

This chain uses TRBV6-1 with TRBJ2-5; D perhaps matches TRBD2 (6 bases). There are 13 residues in the CDR3. V was shortened by 6 bases and J by 0 bases, with 8 bases between the two germline ends. Per the germline V gene, CDR1 is MNHNS and CDR2 is SASEGT. CDR3 in DNA: TGTGCCAGCAGCAGGGACTACCAAGAGACCCAGTACTTC. This encodes CASSRDYQETQYF.

Details on this clone: Germline and junction disagree at one end, which may indicate a read error. J is TRBJ2-3 and V is TRBV29-1; TRBD1 might be the D (5 bases). The CDR3 is 15 residues long. Germline CDR1 SQVTM, CDR2 ANQGSEA. The CDR3 protein is CSAEEWGHQPDTQYF. Written as DNA, the CDR3 is TGCAGCGCTGAAGAATGGGGCCACCAACCAGATACGCAGTATTTT.

The chain joins TRBV6-1 to TRBJ2-7; D may be TRBD1 (6 bases). The CDR3 consists of 15 residues. Per the germline V gene, CDR1 is MNHNS and CDR2 is SASEGT. V was clipped by 2 bases and J by 4 bases, with 15 bases between them. The CDR3 reads CASSEKTGGGYEQYF. DNA for the CDR3: TGTGCCAGCAGTGAAAAGACAGGTGGCGGTTACGAGCAGTACTTC.

The chain carries TRBV10-3 and TRBJ1-1, with no clear D. CDR3 length: 14 amino acids. Per germline, CDR1 ENHRY and CDR2 SYGVKD. The V gene lost 2 bases and the J gene lost 5 bases, with 12 bases spanning the gap. The CDR3 reads CAISEALVRTEAFF. The CDR3 coding sequence is TGTGCCATCAGTGAGGCACTGGTCCGGACTGAAGCTTTCTTT.

This clone was picked up one time. The chain combines TRBV28 with TRBJ1-3; D possibly corresponds to TRBD1 (5 bases). CDR1 is MDHEN and CDR2 is SYDVKM in the germline V gene. The CDR3 is 15 amino acids. V was cut by 2 bases and J by 8 bases, with 16 bases left in between. CDR3 loop: CASSLGSSRGDTIYF. DNA for the CDR3: TGTGCCAGCAGTTTAGGTAGCAGTAGGGGCGACACCATATATTTT.

V usage is TRBV27 and J usage is TRBJ2-5; 7 nucleotides match TRBD2. Germline V gene data show CDR1 as MNHEY and CDR2 as SMNVEV (reference sequence). The CDR3 runs to 15 residues. The V gene end was trimmed by 1 base and the J gene end by 5 bases; junction bases not matched to a gene: 7. The CDR3 DNA follows: TGTGCCAGCAGTTTATTGGGCGGGGGAATGGAGACCCAGTACTTC. It yields the protein CASSLLGGGMETQYF.

This clone was picked up one time. Here the CDR3 reads CATTTRGRVTEAFF. The CDR3, as DNA: TGTGCCACCACAACTAGGGGGCGCGTCACTGAAGCTTTCTTT. This chain connects TRBV7-9 to TRBJ1-1; TRBD1 agrees at 7 bases. The junction had 12 bases not matched to a gene; V was cut back by 10 bases and J by 4 bases. Germline CDR1 and CDR2: SEHNR and FQNEAQ (reference sequence). The CDR3 length is 14 residues. The full variable domain, rest sourced from reference TRBV7-9 and TRBJ1-1, is DTGVSQNPRHKITKRGQNVTFRCDPISEHNRLYWYRQTLGQGPEFLTYFQNEAQLEKSRLLSDRFSAERPKGSFSTLEIQRTEQGDSAMYLCATTTRGRVTEAFFGQGTRLTVV.